The 30 T cell receptor beta chains presented below share a single source sample, sequenced in a study of blood T cell repertoires in COVID-19. The protocol was immunoSEQ multiplex PCR, while the TCRdb copy is restricted to in-frame clones and leaves out a portion. Among 250,000 or so clones listed, 89% were seen once. Sequences were obtained from peripheral blood. These receptors were collected from a woman aged 40-49 years who had recovered from COVID-19.

The chain links TRBV20-1 to TRBJ2-7, with 7 bases fitting TRBD2. This CDR3 comprises 14 residues. Trimming cost V 3 bases and J 6 bases; bases outside gene matches: 11. Looked up from germline, CDR1 is DFQATT and CDR2 is SNEGSKA (reference sequence). CDR3 residues: CSASFPREGLEQYF. The CDR3, as DNA: TGCAGTGCTAGTTTTCCCAGGGAGGGGCTCGAGCAGTACTTC.

This chain connects TRBV19 to TRBJ1-2; 10 bases are shared with TRBD1. Germline V gene sequence: CDR1 LNHDA, CDR2 SQIVND (reference sequence). The CDR3 sequence is 14 residues long. V shed 7 bases, J shed 1 base, and the junction held 3 bases outside the gene matches. DNA for the CDR3: TGTGCCAGTACCTGGACAGGGGGTAACTATGGCTACACCTTC. Protein sequence: CASTWTGGNYGYTF.

This chain links TRBV27 with TRBJ2-7, with TRBD2 identical over 8 bases. Germline V CDR1 and CDR2: MNHEY, SMNVEV (reference sequence). The CDR3 runs 14 residues. The J segment lost 5 bases and the V segment lost 4 bases, leaving 7 bases of the junction unmatched. The DNA for the CDR3 is TGTGCCAGCAGTTACGGGACTAGGGTCAACGAGCAGTACTTC. It specifies CASSYGTRVNEQYF.

The chain couples TRBV28 to TRBJ2-7; D is perhaps TRBD2 (5 bases). The V and J ends lost 6 bases and 6 bases respectively, with 18 bases between them. Germline V gene sequence: CDR1 MDHEN, CDR2 SYDVKM. The CDR3 runs 14 residues. CDR3 in amino acids: CASSPRGSYGEQYF. CDR3 bases: TGTGCCAGCAGCCCCCGGGGTTCCTACGGCGAGCAGTACTTC.

The V call is TRBV4-1, the J call TRBJ2-5; 9 bases map to TRBD2. V gave up 4 bases and J gave up 4 bases; unmatched junction bases: 7. Germline lookup yields CDR1 MGHRA and CDR2 YSYEKL. The CDR3 sequence is 15 residues long. For the CDR3, the DNA is TGCGCCAGCAGCCCCATGGCGGGAGGGAGAGAGACCCAGTACTTC. This codes for CASSPMAGGRETQYF.

This clone has only a few counts. The junction does not match germline at one end; this may be a read error. The chain couples TRBV7-6 to TRBJ2-7, with D unresolved. This CDR3 region has 12 residues. Germline V gives CDR1 SGHVS, CDR2 FNYEAQ. The CDR3: CASSLLSSEQYF. CDR3 in DNA: TGTGCCAGCAGCTTATTGTCCTCCGAGCAGTACTTC. Variable domain in full (rest from reference TRBV7-6 and TRBJ2-7): GAGVSQSPRYKVTKRGQDVALRCDPISGHVSLYWYRQALGQGPEFLTYFNYEAQQDKSGLPNDRFSAERPEGSISTLTIQRTEQRDSAMYRCASSLLSSEQYFGPGTRLTVT.

The gene calls are TRBV7-2 and TRBJ2-2; 7 bases are a match to TRBD1. Germline CDR1 reads SGHTA; CDR2 reads FQGNSA. The CDR3 sequence is 17 residues long. The V gene end was trimmed by 5 bases and the J gene end by 0 bases; junction bases not matched to a gene: 9. The DNA of the CDR3 is TGTGCCAGCAGCCAGACCAGGACAGGCGCGAACACCGGGGAGCTGTTTTTT. It encodes CASSQTRTGANTGELFF. The full variable domain, its missing parts supplied by reference TRBV7-2 and TRBJ2-2, is GAGVSQSPSNKVTEKGKDVELRCDPISGHTALYWYRQSLGQGLEFLIYFQGNSAPDKSGLPSDRFSAERTGGSVSTLTIQRTQQEDSAVYLCASSQTRTGANTGELFFGEGSRLTVL.

This chain links TRBV27 with TRBJ1-4, with TRBD1 matching 9 bases. The CDR3 spans 15 residues. Trimming removed 6 bases from V and 5 bases from J; junction bases left unmatched: 7. CDR1 and CDR2 (germline): MNHEY, SMNVEV (reference sequence). The CDR3 loop reads CASSPAGTGNEKLFF. The CDR3 bases are TGTGCCAGCAGCCCCGCCGGGACAGGGAATGAAAAACTGTTTTTT. The full variable domain, with the rest looked up from reference TRBV27 and TRBJ1-4, is EAQVTQNPRYLITVTGKKLTVTCSQNMNHEYMSWYRQDPGLGLRQIYYSMNVEVTDKGDVPEGYKVSRKEKRNFPLILESPSPNQTSLYFCASSPAGTGNEKLFFGSGTQLSVL.

The chain has TRBV2 and TRBJ2-5, with 7 bases identical to TRBD1. This CDR3 is 13 amino acids long. From germline, CDR1 is SNHLY and CDR2 FYNNEI. V was clipped by 2 bases and J by 5 bases; unmatched bases: 2. The CDR3 loop reads CASSEQGVETQYF. As DNA, the CDR3 is TGTGCCAGCAGTGAACAGGGGGTGGAGACCCAGTACTTC.

The rearrangement links TRBV5-1 to TRBJ1-4; D remains ambiguous. Germline V CDR1 and CDR2: SGHRS, YFSETQ. V was clipped by 4 bases and J by 6 bases, with 13 bases between them. The CDR3 consists of 14 residues. CDR3 coding DNA: TGCGCCAGCAGCCAAAACCGGGGAGATGAAAAACTGTTTTTT. Protein sequence: CASSQNRGDEKLFF.

The rearrangement joins TRBV28 to TRBJ1-1, with D possibly TRBD1 on 6 matching bases. The CDR3 covers 14 residues. V was cut by 2 bases and J by 7 bases, with 14 bases left in between. Germline-derived CDR1 and CDR2 are MDHEN and SYDVKM. The CDR3 DNA follows: TGTGCCAGCAGTTTAACACAGGGAAGCGGTGAAGCTTTCTTT. It yields the protein CASSLTQGSGEAFF.

The CDR3 loop reads CASSPGSIRYEQYF. CDR3 sequence (DNA): TGTGCCAGCAGCCCCGGGTCAATAAGATACGAGCAGTACTTC. V is TRBV7-9 and J is TRBJ2-7; unclear D gene. The CDR3 extends over 14 amino acids. The V end lost 5 bases, the J end lost 4 bases, and 15 bases lay between the germline ends. CDR1 SEHNR and CDR2 FQNEAQ come from the germline V gene (reference sequence).

The CDR3 DNA reads TGTGCCAGCAGCAAAGTAGCCGGGACAGACATATACTCTGGAAACACCATATATTTT. It is translated as CASSKVAGTDIYSGNTIYF. The V gene is TRBV21-1, the J gene TRBJ1-3; the table names TRBD1, a call not compared with the DNA. TRBV21-1 is reported as a pseudogene. The CDR3 is 19 residues long.

In this sample, this clone turned up a few times. The chain employs TRBV5-1 and TRBJ1-4, with no clear D. The CDR3 has 15 amino acids. Trimming took 4 bases from V and 0 from J, leaving 10 bases between them. CDR1 is SGHRS and CDR2 is YFSETQ in the germline V gene. The CDR3 sequence is CASSGEWATNEKLFF. In DNA, the CDR3 is TGCGCCAGCAGCGGGGAGTGGGCAACTAATGAAAAACTGTTTTTT. The whole variable domain, remainder taken from reference TRBV5-1 and TRBJ1-4, is KAGVTQTPRYLIKTRGQQVTLSCSPISGHRSVSWYQQTPGQGLQFLFEYFSETQRNKGNFPGRFSGRQFSNSRSEMNVSTLELGDSALYLCASSGEWATNEKLFFGSGTQLSVL.

V is TRBV7-3 and J is TRBJ2-3; D is perhaps TRBD1 (5 bases). This CDR3 is built from 14 residues. In germline, CDR1 is SGHTA, CDR2 FQGTGA. Deletions cut 2 bases from V and 5 bases from J, with 11 bases between. As DNA, the CDR3 is TGTGCCAGCAGCTTACAAGGGGCGCTAGATACGCAGTATTTT. Residues: CASSLQGALDTQYF.

The table lists this clone with a few counts. J is TRBJ1-1 and V is TRBV5-1; D possibly corresponds to TRBD1 (5 bases). Trimming shortened V by 4 bases and J by 4 bases, and 17 bases separated the two germline ends. Germline CDR1 SGHRS, CDR2 YFSETQ. This CDR3 region has 15 residues. CDR3 coding DNA: TGCGCCAGCAGCCCGGCCGGGACTCCGGGCACTGAAGCTTTCTTT. Its protein product is CASSPAGTPGTEAFF.

The chain uses TRBV9 and TRBJ2-1, with TRBD2 matching 11 bases. The CDR3 consists of 17 residues. V lost 0 bases, J lost 4 bases, and 6 bases stayed unmatched. Germline CDR1 is SGDLS and CDR2 is YYNGEE. This CDR3 reads CASSVGLAGPPYNEQFF. Written as DNA, the CDR3 is TGTGCCAGCAGCGTAGGACTAGCGGGACCACCGTACAATGAGCAGTTCTTC.

This chain joins TRBV30 and TRBJ1-6, with 8 positions matching TRBD1. Germline values: CDR1 GTSNPN, CDR2 SVGIG (reference sequence). The length of the CDR3 is 18 residues. With V trimmed by 2 bases and J by 0 bases, 9 bases remained unmatched. The CDR3 is CAWSTWTGSSSYNSPLHF. For the CDR3, the DNA is TGTGCCTGGAGTACTTGGACAGGGTCATCCTCCTATAATTCACCCCTCCACTTT.

The chain uses TRBV7-9 and TRBJ2-4, with TRBD2 matching over 9 bases. CDR1 is SEHNR, CDR2 FQNEAQ, per germline (reference sequence). V shed 4 bases, J shed 2 bases, and the junction held 9 bases outside the gene matches. The CDR3 length is 17 residues. This chain's CDR3 is CASSSCSGSVSKNIQYF. The CDR3 DNA reads TGTGCCAGCAGCTCCTGTAGCGGGAGCGTATCCAAAAACATTCAGTACTTC. Using reference TRBV7-9 and TRBJ2-4 for the parts outside the CDR3, the full variable domain is DTGVSQNPRHKITKRGQNVTFRCDPISEHNRLYWYRQTLGQGPEFLTYFQNEAQLEKSRLLSDRFSAERPKGSFSTLEIQRTEQGDSAMYLCASSSCSGSVSKNIQYFGAGTRLSVL.

The chain links TRBV29-1 to TRBJ1-2, with 11 bases identical to TRBD1. V was clipped by 7 bases and J by 7 bases; unmatched bases: 8. The germline V gene encodes CDR1 SQVTM and CDR2 ANQGSEA. CDR3 length equals 13 residues. CDR3 DNA sequence: TGCAGCGCCCGGACAGGGGGCGCCGGTGGCTACACCTTC. Translated, it gives CSARTGGAGGYTF.

The chain uses TRBV27 and TRBJ2-2; TRBD1 matches at 9 bases. The CDR3 contains 16 residues. The V gene's germline CDR1 is MNHEY and CDR2 SMNVEV (reference sequence). V shed 5 bases, J shed 6 bases, and the junction held 10 bases outside the gene matches. This CDR3 is CASSTRTGVGAGELFF. CDR3 nucleotide sequence: TGTGCCAGCAGTACCCGGACAGGGGTAGGCGCCGGGGAGCTGTTTTTT.

This chain uses TRBV10-3 with TRBJ2-7; the D gene is possibly TRBD1 (5 bases). V was cut by 3 bases and J by 1 base, with 13 bases left in between. Germline CDR1 is ENHRY and CDR2 is SYGVKD. The CDR3 runs 15 residues. Here the CDR3 reads CAISDLDSFSYEQYF. CDR3 DNA: TGTGCCATCAGTGACCTAGACAGTTTTTCCTACGAGCAGTACTTC.

This chain joins TRBV12-3 or TRBV12-4 and TRBJ2-1; 11 bases are a match to TRBD1. The CDR3 is 12 residues long. V dropped 7 bases and J dropped 10; count of bases not matched to a gene: 3. The CDR3 sequence: CASTWTGGEQFF. CDR3 nucleotide sequence: TGTGCCAGCACCTGGACAGGGGGCGAGCAGTTCTTC.

V gene TRBV5-1 combines with J gene TRBJ1-5, with TRBD1 as a possible D gene (5 bases). CDR1 and CDR2 (germline): SGHRS, YFSETQ. V lost 4 bases, J lost 7 bases, and 12 bases lay in between. This CDR3 is 13 amino acids long. The CDR3 DNA reads as TGCGCCAGCAGCGGCACGGGGGGGCAGCCCCAGCATTTT. Residues: CASSGTGGQPQHF.

This sequence joins TRBV7-9 and TRBJ2-3; TRBD2 matches at 12 bases. CDR1 is SEHNR, CDR2 FQNEAQ, per germline (reference sequence). Trimming took 1 base from V and 4 from J; bases not matched to a gene: 3. There are 16 residues in the CDR3. The CDR3 nucleotides are TGTGCCAGCAGCTTAGGACTAGCGGGAGATGCAGATACGCAGTATTTT. This gives the protein CASSLGLAGDADTQYF. Drawing the rest from reference TRBV7-9 and TRBJ2-3, the complete variable domain is DTGVSQNPRHKITKRGQNVTFRCDPISEHNRLYWYRQTLGQGPEFLTYFQNEAQLEKSRLLSDRFSAERPKGSFSTLEIQRTEQGDSAMYLCASSLGLAGDADTQYFGPGTRLTVL.

The chain carries TRBV3-1 (or the pseudogene TRBV3-2) and TRBJ1-4; 7 bases line up with TRBD1. In germline, CDR1 is LGHDT, CDR2 YNNKEL (reference sequence). The CDR3 contains 14 residues. V was clipped by 5 bases and J by 2 bases; unmatched bases: 2. CDR3 nucleotides: TGTGCCAGCAGCTCGACAGGGACTAATGAAAAACTGTTTTTT. It codes for CASSSTGTNEKLFF.

This chain uses TRBV5-1 with TRBJ2-7, with D possibly being TRBD1 (5 bases). The CDR3 totals 15 residues. CDR1 is SGHRS, CDR2 YFSETQ, per germline. The V end lost 0 bases, the J end lost 3 bases, and 13 bases lay between the germline ends. CDR3 region: CASSLEAGAFYEQYF. The CDR3 DNA follows: TGCGCCAGCAGCTTGGAGGCTGGGGCCTTCTACGAGCAGTACTTC. The variable domain in full, completed from reference TRBV5-1 and TRBJ2-7, reads KAGVTQTPRYLIKTRGQQVTLSCSPISGHRSVSWYQQTPGQGLQFLFEYFSETQRNKGNFPGRFSGRQFSNSRSEMNVSTLELGDSALYLCASSLEAGAFYEQYFGPGTRLTVT.

The J gene is TRBJ2-3, the V gene TRBV24-1; maybe TRBD2 (5 bases). This CDR3 contains 16 residues. Germline loops: CDR1 KGHDR, CDR2 SFDVKD. V gave up 2 bases and J gave up 5 bases, with 16 bases separating them. CDR3 loop: CATSDSRRGAQDTQYF. The DNA for the CDR3 is TGTGCCACCAGTGATTCAAGACGGGGTGCACAAGATACGCAGTATTTT.

This sequence joins TRBV14 and TRBJ2-7; D unresolved. This CDR3 has 19 residues. Trimming cost V 4 bases and J 0 bases, with 25 bases left between them. Germline V lookup: CDR1 SGHDN, CDR2 FVKESK. The CDR3 loop reads CASSPGWRLISSSSYEQYF. As DNA, the CDR3 is TGTGCCAGCAGCCCCGGATGGCGACTTATCTCGTCGAGCTCCTACGAGCAGTACTTC.

The genes are TRBV14 and TRBJ2-5, with D perhaps matching TRBD1 (6 bases). The CDR3 loop spans 19 amino acids. Germline V gene sequence: CDR1 SGHDN, CDR2 FVKESK. V was trimmed by 1 base and J by 5 bases, leaving 26 bases between them. In nucleotides, the CDR3 is TGTGCCAGCAGCCAAGGATCCAACTTCCTCCGGGACATCGGCGAGACCCAGTACTTC. This translates into CASSQGSNFLRDIGETQYF.